This T cell receptor beta chain was identified in a study of shared clonotypes between healthy human individuals. The CDR3 covers 15 residues. From germline, CDR1 is MNHEY and CDR2 SMNVEV (reference sequence). Trimming shortened V by 0 bases and J by 6 bases, and 12 bases separated the two germline ends. Study-wide points: Depth of sequencing was expected to influence donor clonotype sharing.

Remarks on this clone: Antigen specificity is unknown.

The assay was immunoSEQ multiplex PCR, and TCRdb's table has in-frame clones only and misses some. Counted here are a few million clones, 80% to 95% occurring once; the ten biggest clones make up 0.35% to 0.45%. Sequencing input: naive CD4+ T cells from PBMCs. Subset meaning: CD45RA+ positively selected. The rearrangement links TRBV27 to TRBJ1-5; TRBD1 is a possible D gene (5 bases). The receptor's source is a man between 18 and 29 years old in good health. Some clones in this sample may be carry-over from other donors' samples. In DNA, the CDR3 is TGTGCCAGCAGTTTATCCAGTTTCGGGGGTCAGCCCCAGCATTTT. The encoded protein is CASSLSSFGGQPQHF.